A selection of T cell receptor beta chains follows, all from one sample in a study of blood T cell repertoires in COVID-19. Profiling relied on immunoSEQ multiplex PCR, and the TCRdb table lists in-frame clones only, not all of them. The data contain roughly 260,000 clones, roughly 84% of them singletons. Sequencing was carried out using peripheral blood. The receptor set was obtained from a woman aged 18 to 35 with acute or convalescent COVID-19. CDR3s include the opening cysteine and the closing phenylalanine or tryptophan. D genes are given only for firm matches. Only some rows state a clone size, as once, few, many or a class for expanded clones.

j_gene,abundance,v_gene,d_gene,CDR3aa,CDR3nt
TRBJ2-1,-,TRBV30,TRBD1,CAWRTGQYNEQFF,TGTGCCTGGAGGACGGGACAGTACAATGAGCAGTTCTTC
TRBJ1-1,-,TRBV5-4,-,CASSLFGGTEAFF,TGTGCCAGCAGCTTGTTCGGGGGCACTGAAGCTTTCTTT
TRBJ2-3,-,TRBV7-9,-,CASSTRGPDTQYF,TGTGCCAGCAGCACCCGGGGTCCGGATACGCAGTATTTT
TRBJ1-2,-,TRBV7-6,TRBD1,CASSLADRGLGYTF,TGTGCCAGCAGCTTAGCGGACAGGGGGCTGGGCTACACCTTC
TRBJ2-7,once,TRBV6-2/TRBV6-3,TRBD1,CASSWGQGASYEQYF,TGTGCCAGCAGTTGGGGACAGGGGGCCTCCTACGAGCAGTACTTC
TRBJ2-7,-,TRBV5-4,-,CASSQFTYSGTIYEQYF,TGTGCCAGCAGCCAATTTACGTACTCCGGGACAATCTACGAGCAGTACTTC
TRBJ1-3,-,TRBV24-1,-,CATSDPSIGGNTIYF,TGTGCCACCAGTGATCCATCAATCGGGGGAAACACCATATATTTT
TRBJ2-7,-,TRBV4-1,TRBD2,CASSQDWASGSIYEQYF,TGCGCCAGCAGCCAAGATTGGGCTAGCGGGAGTATCTACGAGCAGTACTTC
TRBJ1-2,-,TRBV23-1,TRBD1,CASSRGNRGYGYTF,TGCGCCAGCAGTCGAGGTAACAGGGGCTATGGCTACACCTTC
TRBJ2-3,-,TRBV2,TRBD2,CASRPGLATDTQYF,TGTGCCAGCAGGCCGGGACTAGCTACAGATACGCAGTATTTT
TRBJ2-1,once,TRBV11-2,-,CASSLVPLANEQFF,TGTGCCAGCAGCTTAGTACCCCTAGCCAATGAGCAGTTCTTC
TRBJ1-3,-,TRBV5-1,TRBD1,CASSVGGDGNTIYF,TGCGCCAGCAGCGTAGGGGGCGATGGAAACACCATATATTTT
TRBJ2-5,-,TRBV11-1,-,CASSVEAGYMETQYF,TGTGCCAGCAGCGTTGAGGCAGGGTACATGGAGACCCAGTACTTC
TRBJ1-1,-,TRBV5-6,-,CASRVQGMNTEAFF,TGTGCCAGCAGGGTTCAGGGGATGAACACTGAAGCTTTCTTT
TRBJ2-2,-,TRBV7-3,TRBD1,CASSLDRGRTGELFF,TGTGCCAGCAGCCTTGACAGGGGGCGAACCGGGGAGCTGTTTTTT
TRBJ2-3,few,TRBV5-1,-,CASSLVGPLLSTDTQYF,TGCGCCAGCAGCTTAGTTGGGCCCCTCCTATCCACAGATACGCAGTATTTT
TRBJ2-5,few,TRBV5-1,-,CASSTGRDQETQYF,TGCGCCAGCAGCACTGGCCGGGACCAAGAGACCCAGTACTTC
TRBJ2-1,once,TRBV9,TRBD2,CASSATSEGEQFF,TGTGCCAGCAGCGCGACTAGCGAGGGTGAGCAGTTCTTC
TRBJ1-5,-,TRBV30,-,CAWSGPGRGGNQPQHF,TGTGCCTGGAGTGGGCCCGGCAGGGGCGGTAATCAGCCCCAGCATTTT
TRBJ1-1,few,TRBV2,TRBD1,CASSGQGAGSTEAFF,TGTGCCAGCAGCGGACAGGGGGCTGGTAGCACTGAAGCTTTCTTT
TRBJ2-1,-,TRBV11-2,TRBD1,CASSLEGGQGAWEQFF,TGTGCCAGCAGCTTAGAAGGGGGCCAGGGGGCGTGGGAGCAGTTCTTC
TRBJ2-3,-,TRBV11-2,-,CASSRRRAGSTDTQYF,TGTGCCAGCAGCCGACGGAGGGCCGGGAGCACAGATACGCAGTATTTT
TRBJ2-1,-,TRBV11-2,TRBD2,CASTRMGRELVNEQFF,TGTGCCAGCACTAGGATGGGGCGGGAGTTAGTCAATGAGCAGTTCTTC
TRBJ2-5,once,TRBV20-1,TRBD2,CSASGLAGGETQYF,TGCAGTGCTAGTGGCCTAGCGGGAGGAGAGACCCAGTACTTC
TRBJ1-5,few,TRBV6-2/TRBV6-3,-,CASSYGGNNQPQHF,TGTGCCAGCAGTTATGGGGGGAACAATCAGCCCCAGCATTTT
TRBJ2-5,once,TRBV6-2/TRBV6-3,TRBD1,CASSYRQGAETQYF,TGTGCCAGCAGTTATCGGCAGGGGGCGGAGACCCAGTACTTC
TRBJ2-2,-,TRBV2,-,CASRGSGWVPANTGELFF,TGTGCCAGCAGGGGCTCCGGTTGGGTACCCGCGAACACCGGGGAGCTGTTTTTT
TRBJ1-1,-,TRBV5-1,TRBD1,CASSVNPGGTEAFF,TGCGCCAGCAGCGTCAATCCAGGGGGCACTGAAGCTTTCTTT
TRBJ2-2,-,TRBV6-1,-,CASSARVGGANTGELFF,TGTGCCAGCAGTGCCCGGGTTGGCGGGGCGAACACCGGGGAGCTGTTTTTT
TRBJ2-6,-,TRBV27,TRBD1,CATKLLGQGASGANVLTF,TGTGCCACAAAACTTTTGGGGCAGGGGGCGTCCGGGGCCAACGTCCTGACTTTC
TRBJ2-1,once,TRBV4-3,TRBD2,CASSQLRTSGRLAYNEQFF,TGCGCCAGCAGCCAACTACGGACTAGCGGGAGGTTGGCCTACAATGAGCAGTTCTTC
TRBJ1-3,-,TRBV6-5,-,CASSYGRAGGNTIYF,TGTGCCAGCAGTTACGGCAGGGCGGGAGGAAACACCATATATTTT
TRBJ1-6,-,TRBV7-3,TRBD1,CASSLQPGQNSPLHF,TGTGCCAGCAGCTTACAACCGGGACAGAATTCACCCCTCCACTTT
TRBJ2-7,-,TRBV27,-,CASSLRPGVLKPYEQYF,TGTGCCAGCAGTTTACGCCCCGGGGTACTCAAGCCCTACGAGCAGTACTTC
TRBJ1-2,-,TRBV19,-,CASSIWGGHYGYTF,TGTGCCAGTAGTATTTGGGGAGGCCACTATGGCTACACCTTC
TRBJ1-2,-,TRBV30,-,CAWSGGGPGYTF,TGTGCCTGGAGTGGGGGAGGTCCGGGCTACACCTTC
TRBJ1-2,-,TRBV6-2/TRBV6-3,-,CASSSGLEAYGYTF,TGTGCCAGCAGTTCGGGACTGGAGGCCTATGGCTACACCTTC
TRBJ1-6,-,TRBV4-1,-,CASSQMGWRGYGDRTPLHF,TGCGCCAGCAGCCAAATGGGGTGGCGGGGCTACGGAGATAGAACACCCCTCCACTTT
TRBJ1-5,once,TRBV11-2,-,CASSLGAESNQPQHF,TGTGCCAGCAGCTTAGGGGCAGAAAGCAATCAGCCCCAGCATTTT
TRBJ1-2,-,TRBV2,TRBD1,CASSEWDRGPYGYTF,TGTGCCAGCAGTGAGTGGGACAGGGGGCCCTATGGCTACACCTTC
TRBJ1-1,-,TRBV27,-,CASSSGTEAFF,TGTGCCAGCAGTTCAGGAACTGAAGCTTTCTTT
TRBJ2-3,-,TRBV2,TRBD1,CASSEQWGQGDTQYF,TGTGCCAGCAGTGAACAGTGGGGACAGGGTGATACGCAGTATTTT
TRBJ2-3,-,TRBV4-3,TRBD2,CASSQGIRRLATDTQYF,TGCGCCAGCAGCCAAGGGATTAGGAGACTAGCAACAGATACGCAGTATTTT
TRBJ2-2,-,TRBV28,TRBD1,CASSLIPEGAMSGELFF,TGTGCCAGCAGTTTAATCCCCGAGGGGGCTATGTCCGGGGAGCTGTTTTTT
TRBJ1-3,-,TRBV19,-,CASSIKVAGNTIYF,TGTGCCAGTTCTATTAAAGTGGCTGGAAACACCATATATTTT
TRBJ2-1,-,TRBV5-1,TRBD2,CASSLGLAGTNEQFF,TGCGCCAGCAGCTTGGGGCTAGCGGGGACCAATGAGCAGTTCTTC